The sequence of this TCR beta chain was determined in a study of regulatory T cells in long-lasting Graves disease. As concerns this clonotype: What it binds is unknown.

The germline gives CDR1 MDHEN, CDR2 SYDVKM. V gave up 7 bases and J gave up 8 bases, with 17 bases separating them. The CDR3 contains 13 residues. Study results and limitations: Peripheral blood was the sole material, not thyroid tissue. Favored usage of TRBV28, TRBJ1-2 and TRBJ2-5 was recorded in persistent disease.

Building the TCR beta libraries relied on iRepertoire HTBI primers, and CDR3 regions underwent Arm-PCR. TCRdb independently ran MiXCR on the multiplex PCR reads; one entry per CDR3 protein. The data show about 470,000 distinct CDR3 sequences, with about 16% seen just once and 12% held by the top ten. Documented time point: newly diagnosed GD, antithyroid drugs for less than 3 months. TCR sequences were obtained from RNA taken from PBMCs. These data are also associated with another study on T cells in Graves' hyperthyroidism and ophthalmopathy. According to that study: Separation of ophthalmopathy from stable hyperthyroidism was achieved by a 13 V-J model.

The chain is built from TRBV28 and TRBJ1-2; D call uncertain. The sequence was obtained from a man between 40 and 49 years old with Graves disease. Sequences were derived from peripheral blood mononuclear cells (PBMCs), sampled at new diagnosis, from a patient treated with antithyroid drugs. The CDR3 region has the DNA TGTGCCAGCACCTCAAGTGGGATGGACGGCTACACCTTC. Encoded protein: CASTSSGMDGYTF.